This entry describes one T cell receptor (beta chain). Its matching antigen is unknown. A read error may produce the germline difference seen at one junction end. These data originate in a study of T-cell reconstitution after alpha-beta-depleted transplantation in children. Unique molecular identifiers were incorporated into the prepared TCRbeta library. MiXCR was run by TCRdb on the PCR reads, yielding one entry per CDR3 protein. Of hundreds of thousands of distinct CDR3 sequences in the sample, about 24% were seen once. Study results and caveats: Reportedly, roughly two months post-transplant, alpha-beta T cells arose from several hundred expanded graft clones. Several patients had high TCRbeta diversity at day 60; it came from surviving recipient T cells and thymic progenitors. Diversity and T-cell counts at one year after transplant derived mostly from new T cells.

The sample consisted of PBMCs, mostly from graft donor cells, taken 360 days after TCRalphabeta/CD19-depleted stem cell transplant. This TCR came from a female patient aged 2 to 10 who had a stem cell transplant for congenital amegakaryocytic thrombocytopenia, so the T cells may come from the graft donor.

The CDR3 reads CASGNSGANILTF. The CDR3 DNA reads as TGTGCCAGCGGGAATTCTGGGGCCAACATCCTGACTTTC. This chain connects TRBV25-1 to TRBJ2-6, with a weak D call TRBD1 (5 bases). The CDR3 runs to 13 residues. Germline V gene data show CDR1 as MGHDK and CDR2 as SYGVNS. Full variable domain (outside the CDR3, taken from reference TRBV25-1 and TRBJ2-6): EADIYQTPRYLVIGTGKKITLECSQTMGHDKMYWYQQDPGMELHLIHYSYGVNSTEKGDLSSESTVSRIRTEHFPLTLESARPSHTSQYLCASGNSGANILTFGAGSRLTVL.